Given below is one T cell receptor (beta chain) in context. No antigen is known for it. This sample is drawn from a study of cytomegalovirus exposure and HLA in healthy donors. On the study more broadly: It was reported in a later analysis that the same platform had been used for the 100 to 150 validation repertoires as for the approximately 730 first-cohort repertoires. General study results and limits: A few chains linked to CMV were shown in vitro to be specific for CMV antigens.

Germline V lookup: CDR1 SEHNR, CDR2 FQNEAQ (reference sequence). CDR3 length: 17 amino acids. Trimming left V 4 bases short and J 0 bases short, with 18 bases between. Donors were drawn from the approximately 130-subject validation cohort, separate from the approximately 700-subject first cohort. Sequencing used immunoSEQ multiplex PCR; TCRdb keeps in-frame clones, though not all of them. The sample shows about 200,000 clones, about 84% of them seen only once. The sequence was collected from a woman under 30 in good health and CMV-seronegative. Sequenced sample: PBMCs. J is TRBJ2-5 and V is TRBV7-9; D possibly corresponds to TRBD2 (7 bases). The DNA for the CDR3 is TGTGCCAGCAGCTCCCCGCCTCCGGGGGGCAACCAAGAGACCCAGTACTTC. Its protein product is CASSSPPPGGNQETQYF. Complete variable domain (other parts from reference TRBV7-9 and TRBJ2-5): DTGVSQNPRHKITKRGQNVTFRCDPISEHNRLYWYRQTLGQGPEFLTYFQNEAQLEKSRLLSDRFSAERPKGSFSTLEIQRTEQGDSAMYLCASSSPPPGGNQETQYFGPGTRLLVL.